The rows below give T cell receptor beta chains drawn from one sample of a study of control samples from healthy donors and cancer patients. The data were produced by immunoSEQ multiplex PCR, yet TCRdb's version contains in-frame clones alone and is incomplete. The sample consists of fewer than 95,000 clones, 70% to 90% of them appearing once. Specimen: blood. The receptors originated from a man aged 30 to 39 in good health. Both conserved end residues are part of each CDR3.

TRBJ1-4,TRBV7-9,CASSRGGGNEKLFF
TRBJ1-2,TRBV5-1,CASSFGGEDYTF
TRBJ1-2,TRBV7-9,CASSLPGPANYGYTF
TRBJ1-5,TRBV29-1,CSVAAGASNQPQHF
TRBJ1-4,TRBV28,CASSPNEKLFF
TRBJ1-2,TRBV27,CASSLAGGYGYTF
TRBJ1-2,TRBV2,CASSEGNRVGGYTF
TRBJ1-5,TRBV2,CASNAPEEPQHF
TRBJ1-5,TRBV7-9,CASSPGGTRGQPQHF
TRBJ2-3,TRBV28,CASSLISSLAGGGTDTQYF
TRBJ1-1,TRBV27,CASFWGTEAFF
TRBJ1-2,TRBV3-1/TRBV3-2,CASGDTGGYTF
TRBJ2-1,TRBV19,CASSMGLAYNEQFF
TRBJ1-1,TRBV6-5,CASSYSGLIEGEAFF
TRBJ2-7,TRBV5-1,CASSPKQGVVLRNREWFYEQYF
TRBJ1-6,TRBV19,CASRGAGGRNSPLHF
TRBJ2-7,TRBV29-1,CSVEVETHYEQYF
TRBJ2-5,TRBV5-6,CASSLWAGAQETQYF
TRBJ1-4,TRBV18,CASSPRSQGREKLFF
TRBJ1-4,TRBV12-3/TRBV12-4,CASRTGSKLFF
TRBJ1-4,TRBV5-6,CASSRPGTVNEKLFF
TRBJ2-3,TRBV3-1/TRBV3-2,CASSQGTHFPLDTQYF
TRBJ1-2,TRBV30,CAWSPDRLVSYGYTF
TRBJ2-1,TRBV6-6,CASSYGRDNEQFF
TRBJ2-5,TRBV2,CASRQGFGREETQYF
TRBJ1-2,TRBV9,CASSVEGINYGYTF
TRBJ1-5,TRBV27,CASSLKTPNSNQPQHF
TRBJ2-7,TRBV14,CASSQTRAPYEQYF
TRBJ1-5,TRBV30,CAWSSRGQPQHF
TRBJ2-3,TRBV10-1,CASSESGGSTDTQYF
TRBJ2-3,TRBV27,CASSPTRSTGVDTQYF
TRBJ1-5,TRBV6-1,CASSEGWGHQPQHF
TRBJ2-7,TRBV11-2,CASSPYFGGPGEQYF
TRBJ2-5,TRBV19,CASTGLPSGETQYF
TRBJ2-3,TRBV10-3,CAISESADTQYF
TRBJ1-4,TRBV29-1,CSVEDAQGRDEKLFF
TRBJ1-1,TRBV28,CASSQNTEAFF
TRBJ2-7,TRBV3-1/TRBV3-2,CASSPGTFLGYEQYF
TRBJ1-4,TRBV5-1,CASSRTASNEKLFF
TRBJ1-3,TRBV5-5,CASSLVQLPGGNTIYF
TRBJ2-5,TRBV25-1,CASSGLTGYMGETQYF
TRBJ2-1,TRBV6-2/TRBV6-3,CASSIDTYNEQFF
TRBJ2-5,TRBV9,CASSVAPLGRGLQETQYF
TRBJ1-1,TRBV4-2,CASSQRGTEAFF
TRBJ2-2,TRBV9,CASSVAAGAPNTGELFF
TRBJ1-1,TRBV4-2,CASSQVPPGGNTEAFF